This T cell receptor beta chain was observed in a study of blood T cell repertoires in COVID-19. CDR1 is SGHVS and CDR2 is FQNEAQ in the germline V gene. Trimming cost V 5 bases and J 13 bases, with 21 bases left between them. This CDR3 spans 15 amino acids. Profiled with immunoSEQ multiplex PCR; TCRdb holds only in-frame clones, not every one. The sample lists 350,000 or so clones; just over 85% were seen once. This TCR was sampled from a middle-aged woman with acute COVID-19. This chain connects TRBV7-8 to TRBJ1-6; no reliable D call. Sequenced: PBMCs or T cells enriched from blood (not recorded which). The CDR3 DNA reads TGTGCCAGCAGCCAGAACTTAGGAACTAGCGCGCCCCTCCACTTT. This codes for CASSQNLGTSAPLHF.